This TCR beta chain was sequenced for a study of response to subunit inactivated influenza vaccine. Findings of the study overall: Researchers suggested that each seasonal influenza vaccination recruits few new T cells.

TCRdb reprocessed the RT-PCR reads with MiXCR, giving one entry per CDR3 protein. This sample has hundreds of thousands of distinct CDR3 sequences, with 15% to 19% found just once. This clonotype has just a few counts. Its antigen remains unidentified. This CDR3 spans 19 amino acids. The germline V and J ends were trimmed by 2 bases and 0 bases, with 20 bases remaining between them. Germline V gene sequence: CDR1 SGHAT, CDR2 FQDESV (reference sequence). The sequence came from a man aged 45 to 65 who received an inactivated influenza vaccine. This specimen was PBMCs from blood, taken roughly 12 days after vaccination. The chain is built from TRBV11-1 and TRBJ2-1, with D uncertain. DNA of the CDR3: TGTGCCAGCAGCTTACCCACTTTTAGACGGCCGAGCTCCTACAATGAGCAGTTCTTC. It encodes CASSLPTFRRPSSYNEQFF.